The entry below describes one TCR beta chain. The sample comes from a study of T cell responses to AZD1222 COVID-19 vaccine. Assay used: immunoSEQ multiplex PCR; TCRdb lists only in-frame clones, some missing. There are roughly 20,000 clones in the sample; roughly 80% occur only once, and roughly 15% lies in the top ten. This material consisted of peripheral blood, taken 28 days after the second AZD1222 dose. This clonotype was sampled from an adult who received the AZD1222 COVID-19 vaccine.

CDR3 region: CASSFTGGVRRELFF. Written as DNA, the CDR3 is TGTGCCAGCAGCTTCACCGGAGGGGTTCGCCGGGAGCTGTTTTTT. This chain joins TRBV13 and TRBJ2-2; TRBD2 is a possible D gene (6 bases). This CDR3 has 15 residues. Germline V CDR1 and CDR2: PRHDT, FYEKMQ (reference sequence). V was trimmed by 3 bases and J by 9 bases, leaving 17 bases between them.